These T cell receptor beta chains were read from a single sample in a study of regulatory T cells in long-lasting Graves disease. TCRdb recomputed calls from the multiplex PCR reads with MiXCR, one row per CDR3 protein. The sample comprises 200,000 to 250,000 distinct CDR3 sequences, approximately 20% of which are singletons, and around 20% rests with the top ten. The sequencing used peripheral blood mononuclear cells (PBMCs), collected at new diagnosis, from a patient treated with antithyroid drugs. These receptors originate from a female donor with Graves disease. Both conserved end residues are part of each CDR3. D genes are given only for firm matches. Some rows have no size entry. The others give once, few or many, or a class for an expanded clone.

TRBJ2-1	TRBV20-1	many	TRBD2	TGCAGTGCTAAAACGACTAGCGGGAGCCCCCATGAGCAGTTCTTC	CSAKTTSGSPHEQFF
TRBJ2-2	TRBV27	NA	TRBD1	TGTGCCAGCAGTTTATCCCCCAGGCAGGGGGCCTGGGAGCTGTTTTTT	CASSLSPRQGAWELFF
TRBJ1-1	TRBV20-1	many	NA	TGCAGTGCAAAGAGGCCTCCCGGAAGGTTGAACACTGAAGCTTTCTTT	CSAKRPPGRLNTEAFF
TRBJ2-1	TRBV15	many	TRBD1	TGTGCCACCAGCACCGGACAGGGTGACTACAATGAGCAGTTCTTC	CATSTGQGDYNEQFF
TRBJ2-3	TRBV11-2	many	TRBD2	TGTGCCAGCAGCTTAGGTACTAGCGGACGAGGGGCAGATACGCAGTATTTT	CASSLGTSGRGADTQYF
TRBJ2-1	TRBV2	NA	TRBD2	TGTGCCAGCAGCGACCGGGACGGACTAGCGGGCTCCTACAATGAGCAGTTCTTC	CASSDRDGLAGSYNEQFF
TRBJ2-5	TRBV5-5	few	NA	TGTGCCAGCAGCTTACAGGGTTTAGGGACCCAGTACTTC	CASSLQGLGTQYF
TRBJ2-2	TRBV6-1	many	TRBD2	TGTGCCAGCAGTCGGACTAGCGGCCACTACGGGGAGCTGTTTTTT	CASSRTSGHYGELFF
TRBJ2-2	TRBV6-1	many	TRBD1	TGCGCCAGCAGTGACAGGGACACCGGGGAGCTGTTTTTT	CASSDRDTGELFF
TRBJ2-3	TRBV14	many	NA	TGTGCCAGCAGCCAAGGCGGGTCGGCTACGCAGTATTTT	CASSQGGSATQYF
TRBJ1-2	TRBV6-1	many	NA	TGTGCCAGTACGACCCGCGTAGACTATGGCTACACCTTC	CASTTRVDYGYTF
TRBJ2-2	TRBV11-1	many	NA	TGTGCCAGCAGCGGCAGGGTGGACACCGGGGAGCTGTTTTTT	CASSGRVDTGELFF
TRBJ1-6	TRBV5-5	many	TRBD1	TGTGCCAGCAGCCCCCTGACAGGGGCCAATTCACCCCTCCACTTT	CASSPLTGANSPLHF
TRBJ2-1	TRBV2	many	NA	TGTGCCACCAACCGGGACGGAAACAATGAGCAGTTCTTC	CATNRDGNNEQFF
TRBJ2-1	TRBV4-2	many	TRBD2	TGTGCCAGCAGCGTTACCCGGCGGACTAGCGGGGCCAATGAGCAGTTCTTC	CASSVTRRTSGANEQFF
TRBJ2-5	TRBV18	few	TRBD1	TGTGCCAGCTCACCGTCTCAGGGGGCTGAGACCCAGTACTTC	CASSPSQGAETQYF
TRBJ2-7	TRBV20-1	many	TRBD2	TGCAGTGCTAGTGTGGCTAGCGGGGCCTACGAGCAGTACTTC	CSASVASGAYEQYF
TRBJ1-2	TRBV19	many	TRBD1	TGTGCCAGGACTCAGGGACAGAGCTATGGCTACACCTTC	CARTQGQSYGYTF
TRBJ1-1	TRBV11-2	many	NA	TGTGCCAGCAGCTTAGTTAGGTTTGGAGCCGGGGCTTTCTTT	CASSLVRFGAGAFF
TRBJ2-7	TRBV10-3	many	TRBD1	TGTGCCACACAGGGGACAGAGATAAATTACGAGCAGTACTTC	CATQGTEINYEQYF
TRBJ1-1	TRBV28	many	TRBD1	TGTGCCAGCAGTTCCGGGACAGCGATCACTGAAGCTTTCTTT	CASSSGTAITEAFF
TRBJ1-2	TRBV7-2	many	NA	TGTGCCAGCAGCCCATATTCTAACTATGGCTACACCTTC	CASSPYSNYGYTF
TRBJ2-3	TRBV19	many	NA	TGTGCCAGTAGTATAGAGGGTCAAACGCAGTATTTT	CASSIEGQTQYF
TRBJ1-1	TRBV20-1	many	NA	TGCAGTGCTCAGGTAGGGAATGGGAACACTGAAGCTTTCTTT	CSAQVGNGNTEAFF
TRBJ2-1	TRBV12-3/TRBV12-4	many	NA	TGTGCCAGCGGGTCCGACTCACCTTCCTACAATGAGCAGTTCTTC	CASGSDSPSYNEQFF
TRBJ2-1	TRBV19	many	NA	TGTGCCAGTAGTATCGGGCTTTACAATGAGCAGTTCTTC	CASSIGLYNEQFF
TRBJ1-5	TRBV15	many	NA	TGTGCCACCAGCAGACACCGGGGTACAAGAGGGGATCAGCCCCAGCATTTT	CATSRHRGTRGDQPQHF
TRBJ2-3	TRBV7-2	many	NA	TGTGCCAGCAGTCAAAGCGCGAGGAGCACAGATACGCAGTATTTT	CASSQSARSTDTQYF
TRBJ2-3	TRBV9	once	TRBD2	TGTGCCAGCAGCTCTAGCTTTATAAGGACTAGCGGAAACACAGATACGCAGTATTTT	CASSSSFIRTSGNTDTQYF
TRBJ2-1	TRBV3-1	many	TRBD2	TGTGCCAGCAGCTCGGGACTAGCGGGAGAGTTTGAGCAGTTCTTC	CASSSGLAGEFEQFF
TRBJ2-7	TRBV2	NA	TRBD2	TGTGCCAGCAGTGCCCCCAGGACAGGGCGGTCTAGCGGGAGGGCCGGGTACGAGCAGTACTTC	CASSAPRTGRSSGRAGYEQYF
TRBJ1-2	TRBV5-1	many	NA	TGCGCCAGCAGCTTGGACGAGAACTATGGCTACACCTTC	CASSLDENYGYTF
TRBJ2-2	TRBV10-3	many	NA	TGTGCCATCGGGGATATTGGCACCGGGGAGCTGTTTTTT	CAIGDIGTGELFF
TRBJ1-4	TRBV2	few	TRBD1	TGTGCCAGCGTCCGGGACAGGAGATCAACTAATGAAAAACTGTTTTTT	CASVRDRRSTNEKLFF
TRBJ1-1	TRBV28	many	NA	TGTGCCAGCAGTAAGAGGACTAACACTGAAGCTTTCTTT	CASSKRTNTEAFF
TRBJ2-5	TRBV10-1	few	NA	TGCGCCAGCAGTGAGTCGAAACTAGTGATTGGAGAGACCCAGTACTTC	CASSESKLVIGETQYF
TRBJ2-5	TRBV20-1	NA	NA	TGCAGTGCTAGAGATCCGGGGGGCGTGAAAAGGGAGCTTCAGGAGACCCAGTACTTC	CSARDPGGVKRELQETQYF
TRBJ2-5	TRBV9	NA	TRBD2	TGTGCCAGCAGCGTAGAGGGGACTAGCGGGAGGGTGCGGGAGACCCAGTACTTC	CASSVEGTSGRVRETQYF
TRBJ1-2	TRBV6-1	many	NA	TGTGCCAGCAGGCCGTCCGGGGGGCACTACACCTTC	CASRPSGGHYTF
TRBJ1-2	TRBV7-2	many	NA	TGTGCCAGCAGCTTAGTGGGGCTCGGCTATGGCTACACCTTC	CASSLVGLGYGYTF
TRBJ1-4	TRBV3-1	NA	NA	TGTGCCAGCAGCCAACGGCAGGGGATCTCTGAAAAACTGTTTTTT	CASSQRQGISEKLFF
TRBJ2-7	TRBV27	few	NA	TGTGCCAGCAGTTTATCGGCAGGCCCCTACGAGCAGTACTTC	CASSLSAGPYEQYF
TRBJ2-1	TRBV6-1	NA	NA	TGTGCCAGCACCCCCCCCTTTTTAGGTGAGCAGTTCTTC	CASTPPFLGEQFF
TRBJ2-1	TRBV6-5	many	NA	TGTGCCAGCAGTCACTACTATGAGCAGTTCTTC	CASSHYYEQFF
TRBJ2-4	TRBV6-2/TRBV6-3	NA	NA	TGTGCCAGCAGGAGGGGGGACATTCAGTACTTC	CASRRGDIQYF
TRBJ1-2	TRBV2	many	NA	TGTGCCAGCACCACCAGGGAGGGCTCAGGGAGCTACACCTTC	CASTTREGSGSYTF
TRBJ2-5	TRBV5-1	many	NA	TGCGCCAGCAGCTTGGGGCAGAGCTTACAAGAGACCCAGTACTTC	CASSLGQSLQETQYF
TRBJ2-3	TRBV30	many	NA	TGTGCCTGGAAGGGGGGGAGCACAGATACGCAGTATTTT	CAWKGGSTDTQYF
TRBJ2-3	TRBV20-1	many	NA	TGCAGTGCCGAGACCCGCACAGATACGCAGTATTTT	CSAETRTDTQYF
TRBJ2-5	TRBV12-3/TRBV12-4	many	NA	TGTGCCAGCTTCCCCGGGGGGACAGATCTGACCCAGTACTTC	CASFPGGTDLTQYF
TRBJ2-5	TRBV7-6	few	NA	TGTGCCAGCGGAAATTCGATCCAAGAGACCCAGTACTTC	CASGNSIQETQYF
TRBJ1-1	TRBV9	NA	NA	TGTGCCAGCAGCGTAACTACTCGTGCTCCAGCTTTCTTT	CASSVTTRAPAFF
TRBJ1-2	TRBV29-1	NA	TRBD1	TGCAGCGTTGAAGGGACAGGGCAATATGGCTACACCTTC	CSVEGTGQYGYTF